The 25 T cell receptor beta chains listed next were all sequenced from one sample in a study of identifying expanded T cells in peripheral blood. The assay was immunoSEQ multiplex PCR, and TCRdb's table has in-frame clones only and misses some. The sample contains under 90,000 clones, approximately 90% of which appear only once. Material: blood. These receptors originate from a person between 18 and 75 years old in good health.

This clone is labeled medium-sized. This chain links TRBV6-1 with TRBJ2-3, with D possibly being TRBD2 (5 bases). The V gene's germline CDR1 is MNHNS and CDR2 SASEGT. The CDR3 runs to 15 residues. The V end lost 1 base, the J end lost 4 bases, and 12 bases lay between the germline ends. The CDR3: CASSEVAGGADTQYF. The CDR3 DNA reads as TGTGCCAGCAGTGAAGTTGCGGGTGGGGCAGATACGCAGTATTTT.

The V and J genes are TRBV6-5 and TRBJ2-1; 7 nucleotides match TRBD1. CDR1 and CDR2 (germline): MNHEY, SVGAGI. With V trimmed by 5 bases and J by 10 bases, 2 bases remained unmatched. CDR3 length: 11 amino acids. As DNA, the CDR3 is TGTGCCAGCAGTCAGGGGGTAGAGCAGTTCTTC. It specifies CASSQGVEQFF.

This clone has only one observation. This sequence joins TRBV10-3 and TRBJ2-2; D is ambiguous. This CDR3 region has 16 residues. The germline V gene has CDR1 ENHRY and CDR2 SYGVKD. V lost 7 bases, J lost 0 bases, and 15 bases lay in between. The CDR3 bases are TGTGCCATCACCCTGACATGGACCTCGAACACCGGGGAGCTGTTTTTT. Protein product: CAITLTWTSNTGELFF.

The chain joins TRBV25-1 to TRBJ2-5, with D maybe TRBD1 (5 bases). Germline CDR1 is MGHDK and CDR2 is SYGVNS. Trimming left V 3 bases short and J 2 bases short, with 16 bases between. CDR3 length equals 16 residues. CDR3 DNA sequence: TGTGCCAGCAGTGACCCCATGGGGCCAGAGCAAGAGACCCAGTACTTC. This gives the protein CASSDPMGPEQETQYF.

Of note for this clone: The same CDR3 arises from other DNA sequences in this sample as well. This chain links TRBV18 with TRBJ2-7; perhaps TRBD1 as D (6 bases). The CDR3 runs 12 residues. Trimming cost V 3 bases and J 6 bases, with 9 bases left between them. Germline V gene data show CDR1 as KGHSH and CDR2 as LQKENI. The CDR3: CASSPQGIEQYF. In DNA, the CDR3 is TGTGCCAGCTCACCGCAGGGGATCGAGCAGTACTTC.

The rearrangement links TRBV19 to TRBJ1-3, with unresolved D. V was clipped by 3 bases and J by 0 bases, with 3 bases between them. The CDR3 covers 13 residues. Germline lookup yields CDR1 LNHDA and CDR2 SQIVND (reference sequence). The CDR3 nucleotides are TGTGCCAGTAGTATTAACTCTGGAAACACCATATATTTT. Translation: CASSINSGNTIYF.

The rearrangement links TRBV7-6 to TRBJ2-5; 13 nucleotides match TRBD2. Trimming took 5 bases from V and 9 from J; bases not matched to a gene: 12. This CDR3 region has 16 residues. The germline V gene has CDR1 SGHVS and CDR2 FNYEAQ. The CDR3 nucleotides read TGTGCCAGCAGCCTGATACTAGCGGGGGGGTTCGGGCCCCAGTACTTC. It codes for CASSLILAGGFGPQYF.

This rearrangement joins TRBV6-5 to TRBJ1-2, with D hard to call. Germline V gives CDR1 MNHEY, CDR2 SVGAGI. Trimming took 10 bases from V and 0 from J, leaving 15 bases between them. The CDR3 runs to 14 residues. In DNA form, the CDR3 reads TGTGCCACCCGAAGGCAGAGCGCTAACTATGGCTACACCTTC. This sequence encodes CATRRQSANYGYTF.

The chain employs TRBV19 and TRBJ1-4, with D perhaps matching TRBD1 (6 bases). This CDR3 region has 14 residues. CDR1 is LNHDA, CDR2 SQIVND, per germline (reference sequence). V lost 5 bases, J lost 7 bases, and 14 bases lay in between. The CDR3 is CASSEDSPVEKLFF. CDR3 in DNA: TGTGCCAGTAGTGAGGACAGCCCAGTTGAAAAACTGTTTTTT.

The chain links TRBV13 to TRBJ2-5; 7 bases align to TRBD2. V dropped 0 bases and J dropped 3; count of bases not matched to a gene: 10. This CDR3 spans 17 amino acids. Germline V gene sequence: CDR1 PRHDT, CDR2 FYEKMQ (reference sequence). Written as DNA, the CDR3 is TGTGCCAGCAGCTTAGGTTTTGGTCGGGCGGGGGAAGAGACCCAGTACTTC. It encodes CASSLGFGRAGEETQYF.

The chain has TRBV19 and TRBJ2-7; D gene unclear. The germline CDR1 and CDR2 sequences are LNHDA and SQIVND (reference sequence). CDR3 length: 11 residues. Trimming stripped 10 bases from V and 3 bases from J, with 10 bases between. The CDR3 coding sequence is TGTGCCACCCGATGGGGCTACGAGCAGTACTTC. It translates to CATRWGYEQYF.

The rearrangement uses TRBV5-1 and TRBJ1-4; 9 nucleotides agree with TRBD1. The germline CDR1 and CDR2 sequences are SGHRS and YFSETQ. The CDR3 loop spans 14 amino acids. The ends lost 5 bases at V and 8 bases at J; junction bases unmatched: 7. This CDR3 is CASRADRGREKLFF. In DNA, the CDR3 is TGCGCCAGCAGAGCTGACAGGGGGAGAGAAAAACTGTTTTTT.

The chain uses TRBV6-6 and TRBJ1-3; 10 nucleotides match TRBD1. The CDR3 length is 15 residues. Germline V gene data show CDR1 as MNHNY and CDR2 as SVGAGI (reference sequence). Trimming removed 5 bases from V and 7 bases from J; junction bases left unmatched: 8. This chain's CDR3 is CASSLTGTGVNTIYF. As DNA, the CDR3 is TGTGCCAGCAGTCTAACCGGGACAGGGGTGAACACCATATATTTT.

The chain has TRBV5-1 and TRBJ2-7, with D maybe TRBD1 (5 bases). Trimming pared 4 bases from V and 3 bases from J, leaving 17 bases between. The CDR3 has 15 amino acids. Germline CDR1 SGHRS, CDR2 YFSETQ. CDR3 sequence reads: CASSRGMTAIYEQYF. Written as DNA, the CDR3 is TGCGCCAGCAGCAGGGGAATGACAGCCATCTACGAGCAGTACTTC.

This chain joins TRBV6-5 and TRBJ2-7; no definite D call. The CDR3 has 13 residues. Trimming cost V 6 bases and J 3 bases, with 12 bases left between them. Germline loops: CDR1 MNHEY, CDR2 SVGAGI. This chain's CDR3 is CASRAPGRYEQYF. DNA for the CDR3: TGTGCCAGCAGGGCCCCGGGTCGCTACGAGCAGTACTTC.

The count of this clone is one. The CDR3 coding sequence is TGTGCCAGCTCACCTCAGGGGGGAGAAAATTCACCCCTCCACTTT. Protein: CASSPQGGENSPLHF. This rearrangement joins TRBV18 to TRBJ1-6, with 7 bases identical to TRBD1. V shed 3 bases, J shed 7 bases, and the junction held 6 bases outside the gene matches. In germline, CDR1 is KGHSH, CDR2 LQKENI. This CDR3 has 15 amino acids.

The chain carries TRBV6-1 and TRBJ1-1, with 8 nucleotides matching TRBD1. Losses at the gene ends were 5 bases for V and 8 bases for J; bases not matched to a gene: 7. This CDR3 has 13 amino acids. Germline CDR1 MNHNS, CDR2 SASEGT. This CDR3 reads CASSFGQGGEAFF. DNA of the CDR3: TGTGCCAGCAGTTTCGGACAGGGAGGAGAAGCTTTCTTT.

The rearrangement uses TRBV7-9 and TRBJ2-7; 7 bases are a match to TRBD2. With V trimmed by 5 bases and J by 7 bases, 11 bases remained unmatched. Germline V gene sequence: CDR1 SEHNR, CDR2 FQNEAQ (reference sequence). This CDR3 spans 14 amino acids. In DNA, the CDR3 is TGTGCCAGCAGCCCGAGTGGGACTACGGAAGAGCAGTACTTC. Translated, it gives CASSPSGTTEEQYF.

The CDR3 here is CASSFQTPYEQYF. The CDR3 DNA reads TGTGCCAGCAGCTTTCAGACCCCTTACGAGCAGTACTTC. This chain links TRBV5-6 with TRBJ2-7; D unresolved. The CDR3 extends over 13 amino acids. Germline CDR1 reads SGHDT; CDR2 reads YYEEEE. Trimming left V 2 bases short and J 4 bases short, with 10 bases between. The full variable domain, with the rest looked up from reference TRBV5-6 and TRBJ2-7, is DAGVTQSPTHLIKTRGQQVTLRCSPKSGHDTVSWYQQALGQGPQFIFQYYEEEERQRGNFPDRFSGHQFPNYSSELNVNALLLGDSALYLCASSFQTPYEQYFGPGTRLTVT.

CDR3 nucleotide sequence: TGTGCCAGCAGCCCCTTGACCGCGGGTGAGCAGTACTTC. It translates to CASSPLTAGEQYF. The chain uses TRBV11-2 and TRBJ2-7; possible D gene TRBD2, 5 bases. Trimming took off 5 bases at V and 7 bases at J, with 15 bases between the two ends. Germline V gives CDR1 SGHAT, CDR2 FQNNGV. The CDR3 has 13 amino acids.

V and J are TRBV27 and TRBJ1-6, with D unclear. Germline-derived CDR1 and CDR2 are MNHEY and SMNVEV (reference sequence). Trimming cost V 5 bases and J 10 bases, with 21 bases left between them. The CDR3 is 16 residues long. In DNA, the CDR3 is TGTGCCAGCAGTCCGCGCCCCCCGTCGGAAGGGTCACCCCTCCACTTT. This encodes CASSPRPPSEGSPLHF.

This clone was counted once. The chain has TRBV10-3 and TRBJ1-5, with 8 positions matching TRBD1. CDR1 ENHRY and CDR2 SYGVKD come from the germline V gene. The CDR3 spans 16 residues. V lost 2 bases and J lost 5; bases outside the gene matches: 8. The CDR3 sequence is CAISESVTGDDQPQHF. DNA for the CDR3: TGTGCCATCAGTGAGAGTGTGACAGGGGACGATCAGCCCCAGCATTTT.

This clone was observed once. The chain has TRBV21-1 and TRBJ2-5; the table's D call, TRBD1, has no DNA check behind it. TRBV21-1 has pseudogene status. The length of the CDR3 is 19 residues. The CDR3 protein is CASSKVPGRGQIDAETQYF. DNA of the CDR3: TGTGCCAGCAGCAAAGTCCCGGGGCGGGGACAGATTGACGCAGAGACCCAGTACTTC.

The chain employs TRBV30 and TRBJ2-5; no firm D call. CDR1 is GTSNPN and CDR2 is SVGIG in the germline V gene (reference sequence). CDR3 length equals 18 residues. V lost 3 bases to trimming and J lost 5 bases, with 28 bases between them. CDR3 coding DNA: TGTGCCTGGAGCGCCACCCTGTATAGGCCCGACGGTCGGGAGACCCAGTACTTC. This codes for CAWSATLYRPDGRETQYF.

The chain combines TRBV13 with TRBJ2-5; D is unclear. This CDR3 comprises 13 residues. Germline V gene data show CDR1 as PRHDT and CDR2 as FYEKMQ (reference sequence). V lost 5 bases to trimming and J lost 4 bases, with 11 bases between them. The CDR3 region is CASSLPPLETQYF. The CDR3, as DNA: TGTGCCAGCAGCCTCCCCCCCTTAGAGACCCAGTACTTC.